This T cell receptor (beta chain) was retrieved from a study of cytomegalovirus exposure and HLA in healthy donors. Findings and caveats of the study: Reportedly, a later analysis found an Asian-associated ancestry cluster had fewer N-insertions than the roughly 700-donor mean. Reports showed the classifier diagnosing cytomegalovirus status with high specificity and sensitivity.

Primers for the PCR totalled 60 Vbeta and 13 Jbeta. The table came from immunoSEQ multiplex PCR; TCRdb's copy has only in-frame clones and leaves some out. The sample has roughly 150,000 clones; roughly 81% are singletons. About this clone itself: The antigen is undetermined.

The CDR3 loop spans 18 amino acids. Germline V gene sequence: CDR1 SGHTA, CDR2 FQGNSA. V was cut by 3 bases and J by 0 bases, with 18 bases left in between. The sample taken for sequencing was PBMCs. The TCR sequence derives from a young woman in good health and CMV-seronegative. The chain uses TRBV7-2 and TRBJ1-3, with D maybe TRBD1 (6 bases). The CDR3 region is CASSFPPPGQISGNTIYF. Written as DNA, the CDR3 is TGTGCCAGCAGCTTTCCGCCACCGGGACAAATCTCTGGAAACACCATATATTTT.